The clone carrying this TCR beta chain has more than one count but fewer than ten. The antigen is not known. The junction departs from the called germline gene at one end, perhaps through a read error. Two-round multiplex PCR amplified TCR beta CDR3 from genomic DNA. Individual primers that were specific to each TRBV and TRBJ gene served in first-round PCR. TCRdb re-called the multiplex PCR reads through MiXCR, storing one row per CDR3 protein. The repertoire holds more than 25,000 distinct CDR3 sequences, with 25% to 35% as singletons. The CDR3 is 15 amino acids. Germline lookup yields CDR1 SGHNT and CDR2 YYREEE (reference sequence). These data belong to a study of prognosis after radiotherapy for stage I lung cancer. Study as a whole: In approximately 12 patients the tumors were adenocarcinoma, and in several they were squamous cell carcinoma. Development of distant metastases after radiotherapy was seen in a few patients at a median of about 7 months, with no significant progression in roughly 16. Study-wide findings and caveats: After stereotactic body radiation therapy, patients with later distant metastases showed lower Shannon entropy. Patients' TRBV and TRBJ gene usage reportedly differed by presence or absence of metastases.

The sequence came from a donor older than 45 with non-small cell lung cancer. This specimen was PBMCs, taken before or after stereotactic body radiation therapy (not recorded which). The gene calls are TRBV5-4 and TRBJ2-3; TRBD1 agrees at 7 bases. CDR3 in DNA: TGTGCCAGAAGCTGGGACAGTGCGGTATCAGATACGCAGTATTTT. This gives the protein CARSWDSAVSDTQYF.